A selection of T cell receptor beta chains follows, all from one sample in a study of CD8 T cells in ankylosing spondylitis. TCRdb ran MiXCR on the 5' RACE reads and lists one entry per CDR3 protein. The sample holds around 130,000 distinct CDR3 sequences; roughly 6.6% are singletons and the top ten take 9.5% to 15%. The sequencing sample was made of blood, either unsorted or a sorted T cell fraction (not recorded which). These receptors were obtained from a male donor with ankylosing spondylitis or in good health (not recorded which). Both conserved end residues are part of each CDR3. The D gene is left open where the match is weak. Clone size is not always given. Where it is, it says once, few, many or a class for expanded clones.

abundance	j_gene	d_gene	v_gene	CDR3aa	CDR3nt
many	TRBJ1-5	TRBD1	TRBV12-3/TRBV12-4	CASSWDRDDQPQHF	TGTGCCAGCAGTTGGGACAGGGACGATCAGCCCCAGCATTTT
many	TRBJ2-7	-	TRBV15	CATSRDQPYEQYF	TGTGCCACCAGCAGAGATCAGCCCTACGAGCAGTACTTC
few	TRBJ2-1	-	TRBV5-5	CASSAGTYNEQFF	TGTGCCAGCAGCGCCGGGACATACAATGAGCAGTTCTTC
many	TRBJ2-1	-	TRBV11-3	CASRIGPSYNEQFF	TGTGCCAGCAGGATTGGCCCGTCCTACAATGAGCAGTTCTTC
many	TRBJ2-1	TRBD1	TRBV5-1	CASSYGQGGNEQFF	TGCGCCAGCAGTTACGGACAGGGTGGCAATGAGCAGTTCTTC
many	TRBJ2-5	TRBD2	TRBV5-1	CASSGPAGSQETQYF	TGCGCCAGCAGCGGACCAGCGGGATCCCAAGAGACCCAGTACTTC
many	TRBJ2-1	TRBD2	TRBV20-1	CSRASGGVYNEQFF	TGCAGTCGAGCTAGCGGGGGGGTTTACAATGAGCAGTTCTTC
many	TRBJ2-1	TRBD2	TRBV9	CASSVGALAGGYNEQFF	TGTGCCAGCAGCGTAGGAGCGCTAGCGGGGGGATACAATGAGCAGTTCTTC
many	TRBJ2-7	-	TRBV7-2	CASSYAAGSSYEQYF	TGTGCCAGCAGCTACGCTGCGGGGTCCTCCTACGAGCAGTACTTC
many	TRBJ2-5	TRBD1	TRBV20-1	CSAIPPGQGFETQYF	TGCAGTGCTATCCCGCCGGGACAGGGATTCGAGACCCAGTACTTC
many	TRBJ1-2	-	TRBV29-1	CSVSQGRGARGYTF	TGCAGCGTTTCCCAAGGACGGGGGGCACGGGGCTACACCTTC
many	TRBJ2-7	-	TRBV29-1	CSVGLGESACEQYF	TGCAGCGTCGGATTAGGTGAGTCGGCCTGCGAGCAGTACTTC
-	TRBJ1-2	-	TRBV5-1	CASSPGTSAGYTF	TGCGCCAGCAGCCCCGGAACTAGTGCCGGCTACACCTTC
-	TRBJ2-3	TRBD2	TRBV2	CASSPTSGRIADTQYF	TGTGCCAGCAGCCCGACTAGCGGGAGGATTGCAGATACGCAGTATTTT
many	TRBJ2-1	TRBD1	TRBV5-1	CASSLVKAGTPTGYNEQFF	TGCGCCAGCAGCTTGGTGAAGGCGGGTACGCCGACAGGGTACAATGAGCAGTTCTTC
-	TRBJ2-7	TRBD2	TRBV5-4	CASSVKPTSFSYEQYF	TGTGCCAGCAGCGTAAAGCCGACTAGCTTCTCCTACGAGCAGTACTTC
few	TRBJ2-7	-	TRBV12-3/TRBV12-4	CASSVVAIGNYEQYF	TGTGCCAGCAGTGTGGTGGCCATCGGGAACTACGAGCAGTACTTC
many	TRBJ2-5	-	TRBV19	CASSFGPSPFLETQYF	TGTGCCAGTAGTTTCGGGCCCTCACCGTTTCTAGAGACCCAGTACTTC
many	TRBJ1-4	TRBD1	TRBV5-1	CASSAGTGGEKLFF	TGCGCCAGCAGCGCAGGGACAGGGGGTGAAAAACTGTTTTTT
many	TRBJ2-2	-	TRBV28	CASSFTAVSGELFF	TGTGCCAGCAGTTTTACAGCAGTTTCCGGGGAGCTGTTTTTT
many	TRBJ2-1	-	TRBV5-1	CASSLWGVDEQFF	TGCGCCAGCAGCTTGTGGGGGGTGGATGAGCAGTTCTTC
many	TRBJ1-2	TRBD1	TRBV11-2	CASSPDRGHGYTF	TGTGCCAGCAGCCCGGACAGGGGCCATGGCTACACCTTC
many	TRBJ1-5	-	TRBV7-6	CASSLDVGGISNQPQHF	TGTGCCAGCAGCTTAGATGTGGGCGGAATTAGCAATCAGCCCCAGCATTTT
many	TRBJ2-2	TRBD1	TRBV19	CASKRTGANTGELFF	TGTGCCAGCAAAAGGACAGGGGCTAACACCGGGGAGCTGTTTTTT
many	TRBJ1-6	-	TRBV11-2	CASSTLQGVRSPLHF	TGTGCCAGCAGCACCCTACAGGGAGTCAGGTCACCCCTCCACTTT
many	TRBJ1-2	-	TRBV5-6	CASSFDLYGYTF	TGTGCCAGCAGCTTCGACTTATATGGCTACACCTTC
many	TRBJ2-3	TRBD2	TRBV19	CASSSGTSGSSTDTQYF	TGTGCCAGTAGTTCTGGGACTAGCGGGAGTTCCACAGATACGCAGTATTTT
-	TRBJ2-2	TRBD1	TRBV5-1	CAGRGTETGELFF	TGCGCCGGAAGAGGGACAGAGACCGGGGAGCTGTTTTTT
many	TRBJ2-3	-	TRBV7-2	CASSTAGSTDTQYF	TGTGCCAGCAGCACCGCAGGGAGCACAGATACGCAGTATTTT
many	TRBJ2-7	TRBD1	TRBV2	CASSPDRVGSYEQYF	TGTGCCAGCAGCCCAGACAGGGTAGGATCCTACGAGCAGTACTTC
few	TRBJ2-7	-	TRBV29-1	CSVQTGDFYEQYF	TGCAGCGTTCAAACGGGAGACTTCTACGAGCAGTACTTC
-	TRBJ2-7	-	TRBV29-1	CSVEVTFGGEQYF	TGCAGCGTTGAAGTGACATTCGGGGGAGAGCAGTACTTC
many	TRBJ1-1	-	TRBV20-1	CSAAGESDTEAFF	TGCAGTGCAGCGGGGGAGTCGGACACTGAAGCTTTCTTT
-	TRBJ2-1	-	TRBV25-1	CASSEGGGYEQFF	TGTGCCAGCAGCGAAGGGGGGGGCTATGAGCAGTTCTTC
few	TRBJ2-2	TRBD2	TRBV27	CASRQTSGILWEELFF	TGTGCCAGCAGGCAAACTAGCGGGATCTTATGGGAGGAGCTGTTTTTT
many	TRBJ2-2	TRBD2	TRBV7-9	CASSPPSGGPTGELFF	TGTGCCAGCAGCCCTCCTAGCGGGGGCCCAACCGGGGAGCTGTTTTTT
many	TRBJ2-1	-	TRBV4-1	CASSQVAGLANEQFF	TGCGCCAGCAGCCAGGTGGCAGGGCTGGCCAATGAGCAGTTCTTC
-	TRBJ2-1	-	TRBV29-1	CSVRGQYYNEQFF	TGCAGCGTCCGCGGACAGTACTACAATGAGCAGTTCTTC
few	TRBJ2-3	-	TRBV5-1	CASSLTGGREDTQYF	TGCGCCAGCAGCTTGACTGGGGGGAGAGAAGATACGCAGTATTTT
many	TRBJ2-3	-	TRBV6-2/TRBV6-3	CASSSRDTQYF	TGTGCCAGCAGTTCCCGTGATACGCAGTATTTT
many	TRBJ2-3	-	TRBV30	CAWSVQGNTQYF	TGTGCCTGGAGTGTACAAGGGAATACGCAGTATTTT
many	TRBJ2-3	TRBD1	TRBV7-3	CASGTGNEDTQYF	TGTGCCAGCGGGACAGGGAACGAAGATACGCAGTATTTT